This T cell receptor (beta chain) was captured in a study of shared clonotypes between healthy human individuals. Regarding the study as a whole: Naive CD4 clonotypes overlapped across several donors at around 4.7%. It was only blood that was sampled, and tissue repertoires likely differ.

Several immunoSEQ 96-well plates shared each subset's DNA, each plate a replicate. Authors' processing steps: Because ImmunoSEQ provided only junction sequences with no quality scores, the filtering differed. Some clones are missing from TCRdb's copy, which holds only in-frame ones; the method was immunoSEQ multiplex PCR. V and J calls and clone size are copied from that table; D and trimming were computed from the DNA. The sample contains 1.5 million to 2.5 million clones, over 85% of which appear only once. The V gene's germline CDR1 is MNHEY and CDR2 SVGAGI. The CDR3 loop spans 15 amino acids. The V and J ends lost 6 bases and 4 bases, in that order; junction bases with no gene match: 9. Positively selected for CCR7, the CD45RO-negative cells used as naive CD8 cells excluded terminally differentiated effector memory CD45RA+ cells. Concerning this clone: The target antigen is unknown.

Sequenced input: naive CD8+ T cells sorted from blood. The gene calls are TRBV6-5 and TRBJ1-1; 9 bases align to TRBD1. The origin of this receptor is a man younger than 30 in good health. CDR3 protein: CASRPGQGTGTEAFF. DNA of the CDR3: TGTGCCAGCAGGCCCGGACAGGGGACGGGCACTGAAGCTTTCTTT.